This T cell receptor beta chain was recorded in a study of cytomegalovirus exposure and HLA in healthy donors. About this clone itself: As yet, its antigen is unknown.

Study-level findings and limits: Earlier analysis yielded a pattern in which most TCR beta V segments were productive about 87% or about 30% of the time. The authors excluded some V segments, including TRBV6-2 and TRBV6-3, as indistinguishable. In a later analysis, compared with equally common non-associated chains, HLA-associated beta chains were more expanded. Near-uniform donor sequencing depth was presumed by presence/absence analyses.

Per the germline V gene, CDR1 is SGHTS and CDR2 is YDEGEE. CDR3 size: 13 residues. 13 Jbeta primers and 60 Vbeta primers were used for the PCR. The method was immunoSEQ multiplex PCR; TCRdb's version includes in-frame clones alone and lacks a portion of them. The sample has around 70,000 clones. V usage is TRBV5-8 and J usage is TRBJ2-5; 9 nucleotides match TRBD1. With the DNA end fitting TRBJ2-7 better, the J assignment may be wrong. Input material: PBMCs. The sequence was obtained from a woman aged 40 to 55 in good health and CMV-seropositive. This CDR3 reads CASSNRDRAEQYF. The CDR3 bases are TGTGCCAGCAGCAACCGGGACAGGGCCGAGCAGTACTTC.